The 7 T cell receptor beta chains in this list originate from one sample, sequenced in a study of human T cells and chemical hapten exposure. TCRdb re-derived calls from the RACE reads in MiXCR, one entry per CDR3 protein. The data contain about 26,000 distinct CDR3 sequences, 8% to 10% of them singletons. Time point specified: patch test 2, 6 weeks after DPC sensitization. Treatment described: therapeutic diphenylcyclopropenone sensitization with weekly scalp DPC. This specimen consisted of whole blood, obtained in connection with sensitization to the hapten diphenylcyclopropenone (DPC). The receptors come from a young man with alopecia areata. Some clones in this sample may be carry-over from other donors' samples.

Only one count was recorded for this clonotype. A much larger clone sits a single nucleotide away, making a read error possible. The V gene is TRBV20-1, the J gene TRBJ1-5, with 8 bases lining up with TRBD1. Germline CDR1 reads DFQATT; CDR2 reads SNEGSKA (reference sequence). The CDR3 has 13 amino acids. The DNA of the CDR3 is TGCTGTGCTAGATCGACAGGGGTTCAGCCCCAGCATTTT. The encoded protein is CCARSTGVQPQHF.

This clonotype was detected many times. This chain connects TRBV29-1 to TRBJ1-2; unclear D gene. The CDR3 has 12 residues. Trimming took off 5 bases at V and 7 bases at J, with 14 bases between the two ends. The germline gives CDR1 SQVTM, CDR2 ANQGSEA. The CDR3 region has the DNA TGCAGCGTTCGGGAAAGGGTACGTGGCTACACCTTC. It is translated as CSVRERVRGYTF.

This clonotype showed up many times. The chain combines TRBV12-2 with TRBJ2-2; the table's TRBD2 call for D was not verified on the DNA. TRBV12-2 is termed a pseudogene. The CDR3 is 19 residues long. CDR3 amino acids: CASRLDSLRTSGGDGELFF. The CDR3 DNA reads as TGTGCAAGTCGCTTAGACAGTCTTCGGACTAGCGGAGGAGACGGGGAGCTGTTTTTT.

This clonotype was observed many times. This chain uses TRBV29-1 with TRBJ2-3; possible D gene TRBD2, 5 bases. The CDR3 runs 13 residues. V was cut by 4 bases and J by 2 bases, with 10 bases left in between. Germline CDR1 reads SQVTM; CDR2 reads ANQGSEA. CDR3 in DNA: TGCAGCGTTGGCGGGTGGACCACAGATACGCAGTATTTT. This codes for CSVGGWTTDTQYF.

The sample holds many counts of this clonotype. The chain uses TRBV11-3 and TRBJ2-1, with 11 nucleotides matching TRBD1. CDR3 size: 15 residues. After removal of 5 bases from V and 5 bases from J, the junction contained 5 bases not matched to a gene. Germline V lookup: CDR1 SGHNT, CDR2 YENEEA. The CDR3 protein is CASSPDRGLHNEQFF. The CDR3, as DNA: TGTGCCAGCAGCCCGGACAGGGGGCTCCACAATGAGCAGTTCTTC. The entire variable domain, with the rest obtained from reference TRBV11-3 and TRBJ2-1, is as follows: EAGVVQSPRYKIIEKKQPVAFWCNPISGHNTLYWYLQNLGQGPELLIRYENEEAVDDSQLPKDRFSAERLKGVDSTLKIQPAELGDSAVYLCASSPDRGLHNEQFFGPGTRLTVL.

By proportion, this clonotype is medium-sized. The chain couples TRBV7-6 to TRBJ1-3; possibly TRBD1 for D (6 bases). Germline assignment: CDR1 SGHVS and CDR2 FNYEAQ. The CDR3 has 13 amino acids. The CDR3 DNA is TGTGCTACCAGGGGTGGCTCTGGAAACACCATATATTTT. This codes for CATRGGSGNTIYF.

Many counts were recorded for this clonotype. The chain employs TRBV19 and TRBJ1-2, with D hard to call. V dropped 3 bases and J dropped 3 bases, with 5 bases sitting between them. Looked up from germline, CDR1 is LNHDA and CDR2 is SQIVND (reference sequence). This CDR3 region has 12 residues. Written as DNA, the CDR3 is TGTGCCAGTAGTATGGTGGACTATGGCTACACCTTC. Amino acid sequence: CASSMVDYGYTF.